This passage covers 11 T cell receptor beta chains from one sample sequenced in a study of shared clonotypes between healthy human individuals. CD8 cells classed as naive were CD45RO-negative and positively selected for CCR7, excluding terminally differentiated effector memory CD45RA+ cells. The protocol was immunoSEQ multiplex PCR, while the TCRdb copy is restricted to in-frame clones and leaves out a portion. The sample has millions of clones, roughly 91% seen once. The sequenced sample consisted of naive CD8+ T cells from PBMCs. These receptors were collected from a young man in good health. Some clones in this sample may be carry-over from other donors' samples.

J is TRBJ2-1 and V is TRBV4-3; TRBD2 matches at 9 bases. J lost 9 bases, V lost 0 bases, and 6 bases had no gene match. The CDR3 totals 15 residues. Germline CDR1 LGHNA, CDR2 YSLEER. This CDR3 is CASSQDSGSGSEQFF. The CDR3 nucleotides are TGCGCCAGCAGCCAAGATAGCGGGAGCGGGAGTGAGCAGTTCTTC.

In this sample, this clone turned up once. The rearrangement joins TRBV28 to TRBJ2-1, with D perhaps matching TRBD2 (5 bases). The V gene lost 6 bases and the J gene lost 5 bases, with 14 bases spanning the gap. Germline V gene lookup returns CDR1 MDHEN and CDR2 SYDVKM. This CDR3 comprises 14 residues. DNA of the CDR3: TGTGCCAGCAGCCCTCGAGGGTTGGACAATGAGCAGTTCTTC. Its protein product is CASSPRGLDNEQFF.

Here the CDR3 DNA reads TGTGCCACCGCGGACAGGGACTACGAGCAGTACTTC. It yields the protein CATADRDYEQYF. The V call is TRBV10-3, the J call TRBJ2-7, with 8 bases aligning to TRBD1. CDR1 is ENHRY and CDR2 is SYGVKD in the germline V gene. V shed 10 bases and J 3 bases; nucleotides not matched to a gene: 5. This CDR3 contains 12 residues.

This chain joins TRBV11-2 and TRBJ2-1, with D maybe TRBD1 (5 bases). The CDR3 is 15 amino acids. V shed 1 base and J shed 6 bases, with 13 bases lying between them. Germline V gene sequence: CDR1 SGHAT, CDR2 FQNNGV. CDR3 in amino acids: CASSLAAGFANEQFF. The CDR3, as DNA: TGTGCCAGCAGCTTAGCGGCAGGGTTCGCCAATGAGCAGTTCTTC.

The sample holds one count of this clone. The J gene is TRBJ2-1, the V gene TRBV27; no firm D call. The CDR3 extends over 14 amino acids. Germline CDR1 MNHEY, CDR2 SMNVEV (reference sequence). Trimming took off 5 bases at V and 6 bases at J, with 14 bases between the two ends. CDR3 residues: CASSPGRKGNEQFF. The CDR3 coding sequence is TGTGCCAGCAGTCCGGGCCGCAAGGGCAATGAGCAGTTCTTC.

This clone was counted only a few times. This rearrangement joins TRBV27 to TRBJ1-5; 8 bases map to TRBD1. Germline values: CDR1 MNHEY, CDR2 SMNVEV (reference sequence). V shed 0 bases and J 5 bases; nucleotides not matched to a gene: 3. The CDR3 is made up of 15 amino acids. The CDR3 nucleotides are TGTGCCAGCAGTTTATCCTGGACAGGGCATCAGCCCCAGCATTTT. This sequence encodes CASSLSWTGHQPQHF.

The V call is TRBV7-8, the J call TRBJ2-3; D is possibly TRBD2 (5 bases). The germline V gene encodes CDR1 SGHVS and CDR2 FQNEAQ. V gave up 5 bases and J gave up 2 bases, with 14 bases separating them. The CDR3 consists of 15 residues. CDR3 residues: CASSPRGPYTDTQYF. The DNA for the CDR3 is TGTGCCAGCAGCCCACGAGGGCCGTACACAGATACGCAGTATTTT.

This clone appeared a single time. The gene calls are TRBV27 and TRBJ2-2; the D is unclear. Germline V lookup: CDR1 MNHEY, CDR2 SMNVEV (reference sequence). V lost 0 bases and J 7 bases, leaving 12 bases between the germline ends. The CDR3 is made up of 15 amino acids. For the CDR3, the DNA is TGTGCCAGCAGTTTATCGTGGGCCAATCACGGGGAGCTGTTTTTT. This codes for CASSLSWANHGELFF.

This chain joins TRBV27 and TRBJ2-7, with 13 bases that match TRBD2. Germline V gene sequence: CDR1 MNHEY, CDR2 SMNVEV (reference sequence). V gave up 4 bases and J gave up 2 bases; unmatched junction bases: 2. CDR3 length: 15 residues. The CDR3 DNA follows: TGTGCCAGCAGTTACGGACTAGCGGGAGCCTACGAGCAGTACTTC. As protein: CASSYGLAGAYEQYF.

The rearrangement joins TRBV27 to TRBJ1-3; tentative D call: TRBD1 (5 bases). The CDR3 contains 15 residues. The germline V gene encodes CDR1 MNHEY and CDR2 SMNVEV (reference sequence). Trimming cost V 2 bases and J 6 bases, with 14 bases left between them. The CDR3 DNA reads as TGTGCCAGCAGTTTACTCAGGGAAGAGGAAAACACCATATATTTT. It translates to CASSLLREEENTIYF.

This chain joins TRBV27 and TRBJ2-7, with D perhaps assigned TRBD1 or TRBD2 (5 bases each). Germline V lookup: CDR1 MNHEY, CDR2 SMNVEV (reference sequence). The V and J ends lost 5 bases and 7 bases respectively, with 24 bases between them. The CDR3 has 16 amino acids. For the CDR3, the DNA is TGTGCCAGCAGTCCTCGGACACGAAGGGACCTGGAGGAGCAGTACTTC. It is translated as CASSPRTRRDLEEQYF.